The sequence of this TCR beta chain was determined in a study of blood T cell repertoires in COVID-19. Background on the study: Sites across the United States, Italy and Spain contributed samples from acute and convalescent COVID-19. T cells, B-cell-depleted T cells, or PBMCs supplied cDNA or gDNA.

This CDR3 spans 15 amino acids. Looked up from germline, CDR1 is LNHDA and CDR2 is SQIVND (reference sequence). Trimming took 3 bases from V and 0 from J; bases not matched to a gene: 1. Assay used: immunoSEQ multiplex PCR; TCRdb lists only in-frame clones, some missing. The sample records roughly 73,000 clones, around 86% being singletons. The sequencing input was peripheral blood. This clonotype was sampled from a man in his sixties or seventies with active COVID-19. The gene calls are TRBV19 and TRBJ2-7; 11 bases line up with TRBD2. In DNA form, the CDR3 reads TGTGCCAGTAGTATTGGGACTAGCGGCTCCTACGAGCAGTACTTC. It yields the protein CASSIGTSGSYEQYF.